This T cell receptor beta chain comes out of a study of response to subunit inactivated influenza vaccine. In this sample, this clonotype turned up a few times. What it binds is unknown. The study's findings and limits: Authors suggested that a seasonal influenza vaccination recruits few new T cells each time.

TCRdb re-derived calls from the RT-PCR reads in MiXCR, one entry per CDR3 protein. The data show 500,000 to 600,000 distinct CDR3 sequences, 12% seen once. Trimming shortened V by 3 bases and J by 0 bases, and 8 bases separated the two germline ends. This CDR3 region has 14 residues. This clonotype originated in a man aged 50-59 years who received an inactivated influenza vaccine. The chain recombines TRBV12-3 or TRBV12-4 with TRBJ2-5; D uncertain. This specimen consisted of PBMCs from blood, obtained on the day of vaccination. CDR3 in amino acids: CASSLSENQETQYF. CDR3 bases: TGTGCCAGCAGTTTGTCAGAGAACCAAGAGACCCAGTACTTC.